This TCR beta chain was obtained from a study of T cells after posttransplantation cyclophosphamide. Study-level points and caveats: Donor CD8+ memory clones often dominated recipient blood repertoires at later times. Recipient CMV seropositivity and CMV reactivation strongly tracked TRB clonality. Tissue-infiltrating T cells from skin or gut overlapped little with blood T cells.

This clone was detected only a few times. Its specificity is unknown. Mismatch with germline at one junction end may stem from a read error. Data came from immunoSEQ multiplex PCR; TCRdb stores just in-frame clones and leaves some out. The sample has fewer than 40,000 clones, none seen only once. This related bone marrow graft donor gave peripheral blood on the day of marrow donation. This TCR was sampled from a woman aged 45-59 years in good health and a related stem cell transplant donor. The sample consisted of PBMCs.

The CDR3 region has the DNA TGTGCCACCAGGACAGCCCAAAACCGGTTCTTC. It yields the protein CATRTAQNRFF. V gene TRBV28 combines with J gene TRBJ2-7, with D possibly matching TRBD1 (6 bases). Germline V gives CDR1 MDHEN, CDR2 SYDVKM. CDR3 size: 11 residues.